This T cell receptor beta chain was sequenced in a study of blood T cell repertoires in COVID-19. Study summary: Whether acute or convalescent, the COVID-19 samples came from the United States, Italy and Spain. Sample material is recorded as cDNA or gDNA derived from T cells, B-cell-depleted T cells, or PBMCs.

Germline CDR1 is SGHNT and CDR2 is YYREEE (reference sequence). CDR3 length equals 18 residues. Trimming removed 3 bases from V and 0 bases from J; junction bases left unmatched: 9. Authors' methods: Cell counts per sample came from amplifying reference gene primers. Measured with immunoSEQ multiplex PCR; TCRdb has only the in-frame clones, and not every one. The DNA was the basis for D and trimming; V, J and clone size are from that table. The table has approximately 210,000 clones, 75% to 90% seen once. The chain carries TRBV5-4 and TRBJ2-7; TRBD2 matches 13 bases. Material: peripheral blood. The source is a woman in her thirties or forties with acute or convalescent COVID-19. In DNA form, the CDR3 reads TGTGCCAGCAGCTCCGGACTAGCGGGGGCCTCGAGCTCCTACGAGCAGTACGTC. This encodes CASSSGLAGASSSYEQYV.